One and the same sample provided the 11 T cell receptor beta chains below, sequenced in a study of identical twins. TCRdb reprocessed the 5' RACE reads via MiXCR and lists one record per CDR3 protein. The top ten clones hold 0.91% of a sample with over 500,000 distinct CDR3 sequences, approximately 22% of them seen once. These data were also reused for a study on T cells expressing NK-cell markers.

Sequencing was done on a sample of CD4+ T cells sorted from blood. The source of these receptors is a woman aged 18-29 years in good health.

This clonotype was picked up a small number of times. The chain recombines TRBV27 with TRBJ1-6; D is possibly TRBD1 (5 bases). Germline CDR1 is MNHEY and CDR2 is SMNVEV (reference sequence). V was trimmed by 7 bases and J by 8 bases, leaving 12 bases between them. This CDR3 has 13 residues. The CDR3 region has the DNA TGTGCCAGCACCCCTACCAGGGATTCACCCCTCCACTTT. Its protein is CASTPTRDSPLHF.

This clonotype has more than one count but fewer than ten. The V and J genes are TRBV12-3 or TRBV12-4 and TRBJ2-2; no definite D call. The ends were cut back, 1 base at V and 5 bases at J, with 8 bases in the middle. The CDR3 is made up of 14 amino acids. The CDR3 DNA sequence: TGTGCCAGCAGTTTAGTCCGTTTTACCGGGGAGCTGTTTTTT. It translates to CASSLVRFTGELFF.

With respect to this clonotype: The CDR3 ends on some other residue instead of the conserved phenylalanine or tryptophan, so this is likely a read error. The limits of the CDR3 on the DNA are not certain, so only TCRdb's listed CDR3 is given. V and J are TRBV3-1 and TRBJ2-5; the table assigns TRBD1, which was not confirmed against the DNA. Termini included, the CDR3 measures 11 amino acids. Germline V gene sequence: CDR1 LGHDT, CDR2 YNNKEL (reference sequence). CDR3 sequence: CASSQGGLVRI.

This clonotype was detected a few times. J is TRBJ1-4 and V is TRBV10-2, with unresolved D. CDR1 WSHSY and CDR2 SAAADI come from the germline V gene. The ends were cut back, 1 base at V and 9 bases at J, with 9 bases in the middle. This CDR3 is built from 13 residues. This CDR3 reads CASSEWQFQKLFF. The CDR3 nucleotides read TGCGCCAGCAGTGAGTGGCAGTTCCAAAAACTGTTTTTT.

The chain carries TRBV2 and TRBJ2-1; D is uncertain. Germline V gene lookup returns CDR1 SNHLY and CDR2 FYNNEI. The CDR3 loop spans 12 amino acids. Trimming removed 8 bases from V and 9 bases from J, with 14 bases in between. CDR3 protein: CASGRNYLEQFF. CDR3 coding DNA: TGTGCCAGCGGCAGGAACTATCTTGAGCAGTTCTTC.

This chain joins TRBV7-6 and TRBJ2-2, with TRBD1 as a possible D gene (5 bases). This CDR3 has 15 residues. Germline V gene lookup returns CDR1 SGHVS and CDR2 FNYEAQ. V lost 0 bases and J 7 bases, leaving 12 bases between the germline ends. This CDR3 reads CASSLAGVIGGELFF. The CDR3 bases are TGTGCCAGCAGCTTAGCAGGGGTGATCGGCGGGGAGCTGTTTTTT.

The rearrangement joins TRBV30 to TRBJ2-3, with a tentative D call TRBD1 (6 bases). From germline, CDR1 is GTSNPN and CDR2 SVGIG (reference sequence). The CDR3 totals 15 residues. Trimming pared 4 bases from V and 0 bases from J, leaving 14 bases between. CDR3 sequence (DNA): TGTGCCTGGAAAACCACAGGGACGAGCACAGATACGCAGTATTTT. It encodes CAWKTTGTSTDTQYF.

This clonotype has a handful of counts. This sequence joins TRBV7-2 and TRBJ1-2, with D possibly TRBD1 on 5 matching bases. V was shortened by 2 bases and J by 6 bases, with 13 bases between the two germline ends. Germline-derived CDR1 and CDR2 are SGHTA and FQGNSA. The length of the CDR3 is 14 residues. The CDR3 DNA is TGTGCCAGCAGCTTAAACAGGTTTGGAGATGGCTACACCTTC. Its protein is CASSLNRFGDGYTF.

This clonotype has just a few counts. The rearrangement links TRBV15 to TRBJ2-4; TRBD2 matches 9 bases. The CDR3 runs to 17 residues. The ends lost 3 bases at V and 3 bases at J; junction bases unmatched: 9. Germline values: CDR1 LNHNV, CDR2 YYDKDF (reference sequence). The DNA for the CDR3 is TGTGCCACCAGCAGTCGGCCACTAGCGGGTGTCAAAAACATTCAGTACTTC. The encoded protein is CATSSRPLAGVKNIQYF.

The rearrangement joins TRBV7-8 to TRBJ2-5; no clear D. The CDR3 totals 15 residues. Trimming cost V 2 bases and J 2 bases, with 12 bases left between them. Looked up from germline, CDR1 is SGHVS and CDR2 is FQNEAQ. The CDR3: CASSLSGRLQETQYF. CDR3 DNA sequence: TGTGCCAGCAGCTTATCTGGACGGTTGCAAGAGACCCAGTACTTC.

This sequence joins TRBV5-4 and TRBJ2-6, with 11 bases aligning to TRBD1. V was clipped by 1 base and J by 3 bases; unmatched bases: 6. Germline V lookup: CDR1 SGHNT, CDR2 YYREEE (reference sequence). CDR3 length: 18 amino acids. This CDR3 reads CASSLRLGQGVGANVLTF. The CDR3 nucleotides read TGTGCCAGCAGCTTGCGTCTGGGACAGGGGGTTGGGGCCAACGTCCTGACTTTC.